Ten or more counts support the clone carrying this T cell receptor beta chain. V gave up 2 bases and J gave up 5 bases; unmatched junction bases: 8. Germline V gene sequence: CDR1 SGHDT, CDR2 YYEEEE. CDR3 length: 16 residues. The data belong to a study of T-cell reconstitution after alpha-beta-depleted transplantation in children. This sample's TCRbeta library carried unique molecular identifier barcodes. From the PCR reads, TCRdb called clonotypes with MiXCR, one entry per CDR3 protein. The data show roughly 180,000 distinct CDR3 sequences, about 14% seen once. The chain carries TRBV5-6 and TRBJ2-1, with TRBD2 matching 9 bases. The source of this sequence is a human donor who donated a stem cell graft to a child with acute lymphoblastic leukemia. Source: PBMCs from the stem cell graft donor, taken from the stem cell graft. This CDR3 reads CASSLPGLAPDNEQFF. CDR3 nucleotide sequence: TGTGCCAGCAGCTTACCGGGACTAGCTCCCGACAATGAGCAGTTCTTC.